The T cell receptor (beta chain) described here comes from a study of Ad26.COV2.S vaccination and SARS-CoV-2 variants. Overall study: A participant enrolled in the COV1001 Ad26.COV2.S trial arm provided the sample.

The CDR3 consists of 13 residues. V was shortened by 4 bases and J by 8 bases, with 13 bases between the two germline ends. Germline-derived CDR1 and CDR2 are SGDLS and YYNGEE. Measured with immunoSEQ multiplex PCR; TCRdb has only the in-frame clones, and not every one. The table records approximately 420,000 clones, 70% to 90% of them present only once. This sample's treatment: around 19 received Ad26.COV2.S at low or high dose, single or two shots; 5 received placebo; per-sample allocation not given. All samples were drawn on day 63, counting from the first vaccine or placebo injection. The administered vaccine (an Ad26 vector) expressed Wuhan-strain SARS-CoV-2 spike. Findings and limits, study-wide: Possibly, TCR breadth and depth analyses underestimated total T cell responses. Responses of spike-specific T cells (both CD8+ and CD4+) reportedly showed substantial breadth after vaccination.

Remarks on this clone: Its antigen remains unknown.

The chain combines TRBV9 with TRBJ2-4; weak D call: TRBD2 (6 bases). The sample was peripheral blood, taken in a trial of Ad26.COV2.S vaccine versus placebo. This TCR was recovered from a person aged 18 to 59 who received the Ad26.COV2.S COVID-19 vaccine or a placebo. The CDR3 nucleotides read TGTGCCAGCAGCCGCGGGACTTCTGACATTCAGTACTTC. Protein product: CASSRGTSDIQYF.